This T cell receptor beta chain was sequenced in a study of regulatory T cells in long-lasting Graves disease. V dropped 4 bases and J dropped 4 bases, with 5 bases sitting between them. This CDR3 spans 11 amino acids. Time point of the sample: newly diagnosed GD, antithyroid drugs for less than 3 months. Preparation of the TCR library used RNA extracted from PBMCs. At least ten counts were recorded for this clonotype. The TCR beta library used iRepertoire HTBI primers with Arm-PCR amplification of CDR3. TCRdb redid the calling of the multiplex PCR reads with MiXCR, one entry per CDR3 protein. The sample includes about 540,000 distinct CDR3 sequences, about 13% of them seen just once. The sample was also reused in another study, on T cells in Graves' hyperthyroidism and ophthalmopathy.

The chain uses TRBV12-3 or TRBV12-4 and TRBJ2-7; D is unclear. The origin of this receptor is a man aged 25 to 40 with Graves disease. The source material was peripheral blood mononuclear cells (PBMCs), sampled at new diagnosis, from a patient treated with antithyroid drugs. The DNA for the CDR3 is TGTGCCAGCAGTTCGCGGTACGAGCAGTACTTC. Protein: CASSSRYEQYF.